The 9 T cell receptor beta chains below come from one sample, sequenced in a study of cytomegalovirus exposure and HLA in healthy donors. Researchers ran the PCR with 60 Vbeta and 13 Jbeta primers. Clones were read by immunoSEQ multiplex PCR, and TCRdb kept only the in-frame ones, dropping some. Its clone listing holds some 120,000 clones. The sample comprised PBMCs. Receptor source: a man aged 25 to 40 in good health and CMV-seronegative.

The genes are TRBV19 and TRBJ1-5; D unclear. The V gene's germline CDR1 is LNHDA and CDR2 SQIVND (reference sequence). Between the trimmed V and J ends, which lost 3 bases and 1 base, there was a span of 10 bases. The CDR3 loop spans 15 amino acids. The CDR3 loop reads CASSISRLSNQPQHF. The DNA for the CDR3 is TGTGCCAGTAGTATCTCCAGGTTAAGCAATCAGCCCCAGCATTTT.

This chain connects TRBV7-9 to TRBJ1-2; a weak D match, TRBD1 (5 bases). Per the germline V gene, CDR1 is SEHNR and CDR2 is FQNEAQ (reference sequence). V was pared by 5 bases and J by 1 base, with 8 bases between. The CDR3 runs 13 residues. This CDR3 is CASSLDSNYGYTF. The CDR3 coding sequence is TGTGCCAGCAGCCTCGACAGTAACTATGGCTACACCTTC.

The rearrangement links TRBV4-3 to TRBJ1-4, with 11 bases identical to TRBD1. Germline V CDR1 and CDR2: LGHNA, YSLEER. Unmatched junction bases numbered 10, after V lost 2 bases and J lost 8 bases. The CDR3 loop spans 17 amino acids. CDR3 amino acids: CASSQRGSGTGGEKLFF. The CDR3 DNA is TGCGCCAGCAGCCAACGGGGGTCCGGGACAGGGGGGGAAAAACTGTTTTTT.

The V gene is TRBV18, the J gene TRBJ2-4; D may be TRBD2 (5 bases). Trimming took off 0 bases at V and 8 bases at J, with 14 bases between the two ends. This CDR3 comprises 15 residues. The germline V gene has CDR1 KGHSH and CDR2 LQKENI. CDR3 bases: TGTGCCAGCTCACCACCGCTCCTAGCAACCCACATTCAGTACTTC. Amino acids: CASSPPLLATHIQYF.

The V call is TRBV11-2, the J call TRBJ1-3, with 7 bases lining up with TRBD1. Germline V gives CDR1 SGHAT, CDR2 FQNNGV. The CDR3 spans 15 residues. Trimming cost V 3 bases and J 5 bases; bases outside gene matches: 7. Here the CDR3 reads CASSFLQGNRNTIYF. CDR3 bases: TGTGCCAGCAGCTTTTTACAGGGGAACCGAAACACCATATATTTT.

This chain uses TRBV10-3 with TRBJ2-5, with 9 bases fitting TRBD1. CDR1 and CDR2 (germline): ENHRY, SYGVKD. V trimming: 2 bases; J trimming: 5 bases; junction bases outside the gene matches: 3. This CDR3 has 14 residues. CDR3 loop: CAISEGQGRETQYF. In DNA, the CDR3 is TGTGCCATCAGTGAGGGACAGGGGAGGGAGACCCAGTACTTC.

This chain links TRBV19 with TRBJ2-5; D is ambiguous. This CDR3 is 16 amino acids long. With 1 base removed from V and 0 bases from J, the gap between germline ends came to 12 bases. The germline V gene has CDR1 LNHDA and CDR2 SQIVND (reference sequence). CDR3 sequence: CASSIGAITHQETQYF. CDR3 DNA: TGTGCCAGTAGTATAGGGGCCATCACCCACCAAGAGACCCAGTACTTC.

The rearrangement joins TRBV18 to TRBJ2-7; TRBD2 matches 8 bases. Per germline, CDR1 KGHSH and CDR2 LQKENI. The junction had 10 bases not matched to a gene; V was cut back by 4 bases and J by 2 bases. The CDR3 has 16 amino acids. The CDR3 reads CASSRGPTSGAYEQYF. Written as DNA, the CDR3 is TGTGCCAGCTCACGGGGTCCAACTAGCGGCGCCTACGAGCAGTACTTC.

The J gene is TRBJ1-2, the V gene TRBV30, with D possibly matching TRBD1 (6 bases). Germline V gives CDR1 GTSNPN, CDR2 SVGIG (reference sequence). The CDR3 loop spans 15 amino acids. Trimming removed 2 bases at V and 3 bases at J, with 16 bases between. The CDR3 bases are TGTGCCTGGAGTCTAGACCCAGGGACATACTATGGCTACACCTTC. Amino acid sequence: CAWSLDPGTYYGYTF. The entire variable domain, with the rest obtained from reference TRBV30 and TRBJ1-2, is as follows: SQTIHQWPATLVQPVGSPLSLECTVEGTSNPNLYWYRQAAGRGLQLLFYSVGIGQISSEVPQNLSASRPQDRQFILSSKKLLLSDSGFYLCAWSLDPGTYYGYTFGSGTRLTVV.